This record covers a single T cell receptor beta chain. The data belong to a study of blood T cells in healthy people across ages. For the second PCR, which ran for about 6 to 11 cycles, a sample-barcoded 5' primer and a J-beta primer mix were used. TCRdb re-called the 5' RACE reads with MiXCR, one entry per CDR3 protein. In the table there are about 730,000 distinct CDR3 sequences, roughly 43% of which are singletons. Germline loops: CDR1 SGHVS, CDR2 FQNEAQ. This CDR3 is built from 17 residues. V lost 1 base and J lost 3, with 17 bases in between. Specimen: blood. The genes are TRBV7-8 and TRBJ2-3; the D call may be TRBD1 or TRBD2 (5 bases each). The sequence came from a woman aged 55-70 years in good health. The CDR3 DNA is TGTGCCAGCAGCTTAGGGGGGAACCGTAAGCAAACAGATACGCAGTATTTT. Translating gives CASSLGGNRKQTDTQYF.